This record concerns one TCR beta chain sequence. Its antigen is not identified. Germline loops: CDR1 MGHDK, CDR2 SYGVNS. The length of the CDR3 is 11 residues. The germline V and J ends were trimmed by 4 bases and 8 bases, with 7 bases remaining between them. This entry comes from a study of early T cells in non-severe SARS-CoV-2 infection. About the study: With bulk RNA from unsorted whole blood as input, sequencing yielded unpaired chains.

TCRdb reprocessed the 5' RACE reads with MiXCR, giving one entry per CDR3 protein. The table records tens of thousands of distinct CDR3 sequences, just under 9% of them present only once. General study results and limits: Anti-spike CD8 responses were favored by VDJdb matching, which missed private and CD4 specificities.

V and J are TRBV25-1 and TRBJ2-3, with D maybe TRBD1 (6 bases). The TCR was taken from an adult who was a healthcare worker with PCR-confirmed SARS-CoV-2 infection or an uninfected control (not recorded which). Sequencing input: whole blood. The CDR3 spells CASSGGGTQYF. DNA of the CDR3: TGTGCCAGCAGTGGAGGGGGTACGCAGTATTTT.